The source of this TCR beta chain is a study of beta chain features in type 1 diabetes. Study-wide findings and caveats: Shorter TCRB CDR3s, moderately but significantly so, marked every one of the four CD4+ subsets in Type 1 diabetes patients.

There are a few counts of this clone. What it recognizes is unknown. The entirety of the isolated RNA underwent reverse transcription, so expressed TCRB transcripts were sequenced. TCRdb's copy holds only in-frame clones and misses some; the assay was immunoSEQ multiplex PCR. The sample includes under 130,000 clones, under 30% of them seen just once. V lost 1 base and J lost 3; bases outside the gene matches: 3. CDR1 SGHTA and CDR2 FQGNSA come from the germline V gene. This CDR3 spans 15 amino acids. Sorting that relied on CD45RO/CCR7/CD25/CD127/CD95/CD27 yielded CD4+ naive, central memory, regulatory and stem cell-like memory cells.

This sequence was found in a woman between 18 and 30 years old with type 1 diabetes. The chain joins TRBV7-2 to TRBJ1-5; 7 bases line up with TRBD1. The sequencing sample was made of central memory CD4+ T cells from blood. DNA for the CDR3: TGTGCCAGCAGCTTAGTGGGACAGCTCAATCAGCCCCAGCATTTT. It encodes CASSLVGQLNQPQHF.